This T cell receptor (beta chain) was sequenced during a study of CD4 T cells in relation to SARS-CoV-2 and coronaviruses. The CDR3 sequence is 18 residues long. With V trimmed by 3 bases and J by 5 bases, 15 bases remained unmatched. CDR1 is SGHRS and CDR2 is YFSETQ in the germline V gene. CD4+ T cells from unexposed donors were obtained before the COVID-19 pandemic (2011-2018). Isolation of CD4+ T cells took place after less than 13 days in culture. Profiling relied on immunoSEQ multiplex PCR, and the TCRdb table lists in-frame clones only, not all of them. This sample has more than 20,000 clones, with around two thirds found just once. A remark on this clone: The antigen remains undetermined.

The genes are TRBV5-1 and TRBJ2-1; 9 bases are a match to TRBD2. The clonotype originates from a human donor in good health. The specimen sequenced was CD4+ T cells from PBMCs, cultured in vitro. The CDR3 reads CASSSRRLSGRSHNEQFF. The CDR3 DNA reads TGCGCCAGCAGCTCCCGTAGACTAAGCGGGAGGAGCCACAATGAGCAGTTCTTC.